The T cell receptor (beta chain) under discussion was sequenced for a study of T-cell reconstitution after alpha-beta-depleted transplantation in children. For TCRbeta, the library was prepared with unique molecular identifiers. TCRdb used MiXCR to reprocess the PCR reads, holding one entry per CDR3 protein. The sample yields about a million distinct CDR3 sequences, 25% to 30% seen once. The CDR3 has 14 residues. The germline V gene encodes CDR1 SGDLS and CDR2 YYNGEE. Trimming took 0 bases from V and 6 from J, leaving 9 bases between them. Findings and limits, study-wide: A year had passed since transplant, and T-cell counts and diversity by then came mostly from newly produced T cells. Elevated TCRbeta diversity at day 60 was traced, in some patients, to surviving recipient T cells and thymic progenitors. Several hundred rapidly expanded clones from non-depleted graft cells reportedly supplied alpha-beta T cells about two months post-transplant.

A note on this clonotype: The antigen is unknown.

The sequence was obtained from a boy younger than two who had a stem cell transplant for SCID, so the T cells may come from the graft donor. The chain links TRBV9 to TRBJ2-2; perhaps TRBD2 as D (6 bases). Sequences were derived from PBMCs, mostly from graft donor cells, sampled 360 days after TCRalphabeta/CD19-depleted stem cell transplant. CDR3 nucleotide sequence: TGTGCCAGCAGCGTAGATCCGGGGGCCGGGGAGCTGTTTTTT. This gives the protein CASSVDPGAGELFF.